Below, 7 T cell receptor beta chains from the same sample are listed, as sequenced in a study of T cell clones after liver transplantation. Clones were read by immunoSEQ multiplex PCR, and TCRdb kept only the in-frame ones, dropping some. Of a few thousand clones listed, roughly 27% are singletons. Proliferating CFSE-low MLR cells were sequenced to define alloreactive TCRbeta sequences. Their target antigens are unknown. The sample taken for sequencing was CD4+ T cells from cultured PBMCs. The receptors were gathered from a human patient who received a liver transplant. Some T cells may have originated in the graft donor.

The chain recombines TRBV6-1 with TRBJ1-1; D uncertain. V dropped 10 bases and J dropped 1 base, with 16 bases sitting between them. Germline CDR1 and CDR2: MNHNS and SASEGT. The CDR3 length is 14 residues. The CDR3 loop reads CATKLGSANTEAFF. The DNA of the CDR3 is TGTGCCACCAAATTAGGGTCAGCGAACACTGAAGCTTTCTTT.

This rearrangement joins TRBV28 to TRBJ2-7, with no clear D. Germline V gene sequence: CDR1 MDHEN, CDR2 SYDVKM. This CDR3 is 10 amino acids long. V shed 5 bases and J shed 5 bases, with 4 bases lying between them. Written as DNA, the CDR3 is TGTGCCAGCAGTACCCACGAGCAGTACTTC. Its translation is CASSTHEQYF.

V is TRBV10-1 and J is TRBJ2-6; 9 bases are a match to TRBD1. Germline loops: CDR1 WNHNN, CDR2 SYGVQD (reference sequence). The CDR3 spans 18 residues. After removal of 0 bases from V and 0 bases from J, the junction contained 3 bases not matched to a gene. CDR3 nucleotide sequence: TGCGCCAGCAGTGAGTCAGGGACAGGGACCTCTGGGGCCAACGTCCTGACTTTC. This codes for CASSESGTGTSGANVLTF.

CDR3 sequence: CASSQRQGDGYTF. The DNA of the CDR3 is TGTGCCAGCAGCCAGAGACAGGGGGATGGCTACACCTTC. The V and J genes are TRBV7-9 and TRBJ1-2; 9 bases align to TRBD1. The germline gives CDR1 SEHNR, CDR2 FQNEAQ (reference sequence). The ends lost 5 bases at V and 6 bases at J; junction bases unmatched: 4. CDR3 length: 13 residues.

A remark on this clone: This may be a read error, as it is one base from a much larger clone. This specimen includes other DNA sequences encoding the same CDR3. The V gene is TRBV27, the J gene TRBJ1-3; 8 bases align to TRBD1. Germline V lookup: CDR1 MNHEY, CDR2 SMNVEV (reference sequence). The V segment lost 3 bases and the J segment 4 bases; nucleotides outside the gene matches: 5. CDR3 length: 15 residues. In DNA, the CDR3 is TGTGCCAGCAGTTTTGACAGGGGAGGGGGAAACACCATATATTTT. Translating it yields CASSFDRGGGNTIYF.

This clone has a handful of counts. This rearrangement joins TRBV5-1 to TRBJ2-7; weak D call: TRBD1 (5 bases). The germline gives CDR1 SGHRS, CDR2 YFSETQ. The V gene lost 6 bases and the J gene lost 1 base, with 8 bases spanning the gap. The CDR3 length is 12 residues. The CDR3 nucleotides read TGCGCCAGCACCGACAGTTCCTACGAGCAGTACTTC. Its translation is CASTDSSYEQYF.

V is TRBV6-6 and J is TRBJ1-5; D not certain. With 8 bases removed from V and 7 bases from J, the gap between germline ends came to 9 bases. This CDR3 is built from 11 residues. Germline assignment: CDR1 MNHNY and CDR2 SVGAGI (reference sequence). Written as DNA, the CDR3 is TGTGCCAGCCAGATGGGGCAGCCCCAGCATTTT. It translates to CASQMGQPQHF.